These T cell receptor beta chains were read from a single sample in a study of cytomegalovirus exposure and HLA in healthy donors. Repertoires were generated with immunoSEQ multiplex PCR, while TCRdb's copy carries only in-frame clones and drops some. The sample yields 110,000 to 150,000 clones, about 90% seen once. The sample was PBMCs. The receptors originated from a man aged 18 to 29 in good health and CMV-seronegative. CDR3s leave out the opening cysteine and the closing phenylalanine or tryptophan. Each record gives: CDR3 length, V gene, J gene, CDR3 protein.

len: 12; v_gene: TRBV30; j_gene: TRBJ2-7; CDR3aa: AWVDRQSSYEQY
len: 14; v_gene: TRBV5-4; j_gene: TRBJ2-1; CDR3aa: ASSFTGESSYNEQF
len: 14; v_gene: TRBV6-5; j_gene: TRBJ2-1; CDR3aa: ASSYSIGQTHNEQF
len: 13; v_gene: TRBV5-6; j_gene: TRBJ1-1; CDR3aa: ASSLFGTVNTEAF
len: 11; v_gene: TRBV5-6; j_gene: TRBJ1-1; CDR3aa: ASSLKAGGIAF
len: 10; v_gene: TRBV19; j_gene: TRBJ2-7; CDR3aa: ASSMDSFEQY
len: 14; v_gene: TRBV27; j_gene: TRBJ1-1; CDR3aa: ASSLSTPGANTEAF
len: 15; v_gene: TRBV27; j_gene: TRBJ2-1; CDR3aa: ASSLTGLAGYDNEQF
len: 11; v_gene: TRBV5-6; j_gene: TRBJ2-5; CDR3aa: ASSNGADQTQY
len: 14; v_gene: TRBV10-2; j_gene: TRBJ2-7; CDR3aa: ASSEVLAGSGYEQY
len: 11; v_gene: TRBV6-5; j_gene: TRBJ1-2; CDR3aa: ASSHRGPYGYT
len: 12; v_gene: TRBV15; j_gene: TRBJ2-1; CDR3aa: ATSEGSSYNEQF
len: 12; v_gene: TRBV13; j_gene: TRBJ1-1; CDR3aa: ASSLGGSGAEAF
len: 13; v_gene: TRBV10-3; j_gene: TRBJ2-1; CDR3aa: AIKRQGESVDEQF
len: 11; v_gene: TRBV30; j_gene: TRBJ1-1; CDR3aa: AWKTKGLTEAF
len: 13; v_gene: TRBV7-9; j_gene: TRBJ2-3; CDR3aa: ASSLATSNSDTQY
len: 10; v_gene: TRBV30; j_gene: TRBJ2-3; CDR3aa: AWGTGPDTQY
len: 16; v_gene: TRBV4-3; j_gene: TRBJ2-3; CDR3aa: ASSPDGPGQRLTDTQY
len: 12; v_gene: TRBV5-6; j_gene: TRBJ2-3; CDR3aa: ASNELAGADTQY
len: 14; v_gene: TRBV5-8; j_gene: TRBJ2-2; CDR3aa: ASSFTTGSNTGELF
len: 14; v_gene: TRBV27; j_gene: TRBJ2-2; CDR3aa: ASSTKGASGTGELF
len: 11; v_gene: TRBV9; j_gene: TRBJ2-7; CDR3aa: ASSAGANSEQY
len: 16; v_gene: TRBV2; j_gene: TRBJ2-3; CDR3aa: ASGPLGLAGDRTDTQY
len: 14; v_gene: TRBV25-1; j_gene: TRBJ2-3; CDR3aa: ASSTGLAGSTDTQY
len: 11; v_gene: TRBV6-1; j_gene: TRBJ2-2; CDR3aa: ASSETDTGELF
len: 11; v_gene: TRBV29-1; j_gene: TRBJ2-1; CDR3aa: SVEEGGRDEQF
len: 13; v_gene: TRBV28; j_gene: TRBJ1-4; CDR3aa: ASSFSGTPNEKLF
len: 10; v_gene: TRBV5-6; j_gene: TRBJ2-3; CDR3aa: ASSLKQDRKY
len: 12; v_gene: TRBV10-3; j_gene: TRBJ1-5; CDR3aa: AISESGGDQPQH
len: 10; v_gene: TRBV12-5; j_gene: TRBJ1-2; CDR3aa: ASGMGEGGYT
len: 13; v_gene: TRBV27; j_gene: TRBJ2-5; CDR3aa: ASSLSYSYQETQY
len: 14; v_gene: TRBV9; j_gene: TRBJ2-5; CDR3aa: ASSVAGQAYQETQY
len: 11; v_gene: TRBV19; j_gene: TRBJ2-5; CDR3aa: ASSIELQETQY
len: 13; v_gene: TRBV27; j_gene: TRBJ1-4; CDR3aa: ASSSTDRSYEKLF
len: 12; v_gene: TRBV28; j_gene: TRBJ1-2; CDR3aa: ASSLQGADYGYT
len: 11; v_gene: TRBV9; j_gene: TRBJ2-7; CDR3aa: ASAPGQGVEQY
len: 14; v_gene: TRBV27; j_gene: TRBJ2-1; CDR3aa: ASNLLGTSGSHEQF
len: 15; v_gene: TRBV9; j_gene: TRBJ1-1; CDR3aa: ASSHLDRNKLNTEAF
len: 15; v_gene: TRBV10-3; j_gene: TRBJ2-1; CDR3aa: AIELHLSGRAGNEQF
len: 12; v_gene: TRBV7-9; j_gene: TRBJ2-1; CDR3aa: AGRTSGRTNEQF
len: 11; v_gene: TRBV6-1; j_gene: TRBJ1-2; CDR3aa: ASSEKQNYGYT
len: 14; v_gene: TRBV5-6; j_gene: TRBJ1-5; CDR3aa: ASSLAGHDSNQPQH
len: 12; v_gene: TRBV11-1; j_gene: TRBJ1-1; CDR3aa: VSSLQGMNTEAF
len: 17; v_gene: TRBV28; j_gene: TRBJ1-2; CDR3aa: ASSPYIGEYIDRDYGYT
len: 14; v_gene: TRBV21-1; j_gene: TRBJ2-5; CDR3aa: ASSKDPRGLGETQY
len: 10; v_gene: TRBV7-2; j_gene: TRBJ2-1; CDR3aa: ASSHSHNEQF
len: 15; v_gene: TRBV27; j_gene: TRBJ2-7; CDR3aa: ASSLLGVGAPPIPEY
len: 13; v_gene: TRBV7-6; j_gene: TRBJ2-3; CDR3aa: ASSPSGGGTDTQY